This TCR beta chain was identified in a study of response to subunit inactivated influenza vaccine. Findings and limits, study-wide: Each seasonal influenza vaccination recruits few new T cells, the authors suggested.

This clonotype was counted between two and nine times. Its target is not known. Trimming removed 6 bases at V and 6 bases at J, with 14 bases between. Looked up from germline, CDR1 is SEHNR and CDR2 is FQNEAQ (reference sequence). There are 14 residues in the CDR3. TCRdb processed the RT-PCR reads anew with MiXCR; each CDR3 protein has one entry. The sample lists 650,000 to 800,000 distinct CDR3 sequences, 11% to 15% occurring once. The V gene is TRBV7-9, the J gene TRBJ2-2; possible D gene TRBD1, 5 bases. The sample in question was PBMCs from blood, obtained 14 days before vaccination. The receptor comes from a man aged 45-65 years who received an inactivated influenza vaccine. The DNA of the CDR3 is TGTGCCAGCAGTCGACAGTCCGGCTCCGGGGAGCTGTTTTTT. Translation gives CASSRQSGSGELFF.